This entry lists 8 T cell receptor beta chains sequenced from one sample in a study of cytomegalovirus exposure and HLA in healthy donors. The PCR contained 60 Vbeta and 13 Jbeta primers. TCRdb keeps only in-frame clones here, not all; method: immunoSEQ multiplex PCR. The data contain about 82,000 clones, roughly 80% of them singletons. The specimen was PBMCs. Every receptor here comes from a man aged 50 or older in good health and CMV-seronegative.

This clone was counted between two and nine times. This chain uses TRBV13 with TRBJ1-6, with D hard to call. V lost 5 bases and J lost 5, with 10 bases in between. Per germline, CDR1 PRHDT and CDR2 FYEKMQ (reference sequence). CDR3 length: 14 amino acids. Written as DNA, the CDR3 is TGTGCCAGCAGCCGAGAAACTGATAATTCACCCCTCCACTTT. The encoded protein is CASSRETDNSPLHF.

This clone was detected a few times. The genes are TRBV18 and TRBJ2-7, with D tentatively TRBD1 (5 bases). This CDR3 contains 13 residues. V shed 2 bases and J shed 7 bases, with 12 bases lying between them. Germline V gene lookup returns CDR1 KGHSH and CDR2 LQKENI. In nucleotides, the CDR3 is TGTGCCAGCTCACCAGGGGCGGCAAGAGAGCAGTACTTC. It is translated as CASSPGAAREQYF.

The rearrangement links TRBV9 to TRBJ2-1, with D perhaps matching TRBD1 (6 bases). Germline values: CDR1 SGDLS, CDR2 YYNGEE. V shed 3 bases and J shed 9 bases, with 22 bases lying between them. The length of the CDR3 is 16 residues. CDR3 sequence reads: CASSGRGTPRGGEQFF. In DNA form, the CDR3 reads TGTGCCAGCAGCGGAAGGGGGACACCCCGGGGCGGTGAGCAGTTCTTC.

The chain couples TRBV7-2 to TRBJ1-2; D is unresolved. Germline V gene lookup returns CDR1 SGHTA and CDR2 FQGNSA. V lost 5 bases to trimming and J lost 0 bases, with 16 bases between them. The CDR3 has 16 residues. Here the CDR3 reads CASSQPPQLTNYGYTF. CDR3 DNA: TGTGCCAGCAGCCAGCCCCCACAGCTTACTAACTATGGCTACACCTTC. Supplemented by reference TRBV7-2 and TRBJ1-2, the full variable domain reads GAGVSQSPSNKVTEKGKDVELRCDPISGHTALYWYRQSLGQGLEFLIYFQGNSAPDKSGLPSDRFSAERTGGSVSTLTIQRTQQEDSAVYLCASSQPPQLTNYGYTFGSGTRLTVV.

This chain's CDR3 is CASSLVGREGSEQYF. CDR3 in DNA: TGCGCCAGCAGCTTGGTAGGGAGGGAGGGTTCGGAGCAGTACTTC. The genes are TRBV5-1 and TRBJ2-7, with TRBD2 matching over 7 bases. The germline V gene has CDR1 SGHRS and CDR2 YFSETQ. J gave up 7 bases and V 0 bases, and 10 bases lay outside the gene matches. The CDR3 runs to 15 residues.

The genes are TRBV14 and TRBJ2-7, with D uncertain. Trimming took off 2 bases at V and 4 bases at J, with 18 bases between the two ends. This CDR3 region has 16 residues. The germline CDR1 and CDR2 sequences are SGHDN and FVKESK. The CDR3 sequence: CASSQKVGSENYEQYF. The CDR3 DNA follows: TGTGCCAGCAGCCAAAAAGTAGGCAGCGAAAATTACGAGCAGTACTTC.

This CDR3 is CASSSLRQFSNQPQHF. Here the CDR3 DNA reads TGTGCCAGCAGTTCCCTCCGACAGTTTAGCAATCAGCCCCAGCATTTT. This chain connects TRBV27 to TRBJ1-5; perhaps TRBD1 as D (5 bases). Trimming removed 4 bases at V and 0 bases at J, with 13 bases between. The V gene's germline CDR1 is MNHEY and CDR2 SMNVEV (reference sequence). The length of the CDR3 is 16 residues.

J is TRBJ1-2 and V is TRBV28; TRBD1 matches at 11 bases. The CDR3 length is 16 residues. V gave up 5 bases and J gave up 0 bases; unmatched junction bases: 5. Germline V gene data show CDR1 as MDHEN and CDR2 as SYDVKM. This CDR3 is CASSLSGQGANYGYTF. CDR3 nucleotide sequence: TGTGCCAGCAGTCTATCGGGACAGGGGGCTAACTATGGCTACACCTTC.